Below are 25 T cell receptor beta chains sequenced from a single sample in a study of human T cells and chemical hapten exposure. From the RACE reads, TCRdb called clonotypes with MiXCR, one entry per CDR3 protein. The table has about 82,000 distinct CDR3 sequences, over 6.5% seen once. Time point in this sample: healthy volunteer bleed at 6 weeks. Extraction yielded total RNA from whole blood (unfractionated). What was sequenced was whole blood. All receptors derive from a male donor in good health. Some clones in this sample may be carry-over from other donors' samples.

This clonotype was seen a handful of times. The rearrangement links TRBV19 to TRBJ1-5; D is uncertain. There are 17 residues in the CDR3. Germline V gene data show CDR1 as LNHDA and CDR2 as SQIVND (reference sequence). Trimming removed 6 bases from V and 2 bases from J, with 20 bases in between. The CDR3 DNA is TGTGCCAGTAGCACCTGGGAGGGCCGGGGAGGCAATCAGCCCCAGCATTTT. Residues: CASSTWEGRGGNQPQHF.

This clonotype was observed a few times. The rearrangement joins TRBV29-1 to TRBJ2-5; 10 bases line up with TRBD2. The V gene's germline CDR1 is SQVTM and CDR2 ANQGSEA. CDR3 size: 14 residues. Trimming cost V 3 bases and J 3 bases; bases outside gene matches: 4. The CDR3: CSVDLAGEEETQYF. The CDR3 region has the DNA TGCAGCGTTGACCTAGCGGGAGAGGAAGAGACCCAGTACTTC.

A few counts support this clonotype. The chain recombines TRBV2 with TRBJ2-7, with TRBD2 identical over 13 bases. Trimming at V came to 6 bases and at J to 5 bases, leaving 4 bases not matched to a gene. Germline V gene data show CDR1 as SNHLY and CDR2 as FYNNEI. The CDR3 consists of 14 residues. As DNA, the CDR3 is TGTGCCAGCAGGGGACTAGCGGGAAGGAACGAGCAGTACTTC. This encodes CASRGLAGRNEQYF. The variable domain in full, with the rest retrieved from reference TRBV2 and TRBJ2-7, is EPEVTQTPSHQVTQMGQEVILRCVPISNHLYFYWYRQILGQKVEFLVSFYNNEISEKSEIFDDQFSVERPDGSNFTLKIRSTKLEDSAMYFCASRGLAGRNEQYFGPGTRLTVT.

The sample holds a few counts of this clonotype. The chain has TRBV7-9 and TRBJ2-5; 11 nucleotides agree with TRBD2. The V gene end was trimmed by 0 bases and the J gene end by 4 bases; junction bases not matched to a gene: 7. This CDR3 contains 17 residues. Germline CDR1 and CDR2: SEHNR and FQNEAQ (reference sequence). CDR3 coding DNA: TGTGCCAGCAGCTTAGCGCTCGGGCTAGCGGGAGGAGAGACCCAGTACTTC. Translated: CASSLALGLAGGETQYF.

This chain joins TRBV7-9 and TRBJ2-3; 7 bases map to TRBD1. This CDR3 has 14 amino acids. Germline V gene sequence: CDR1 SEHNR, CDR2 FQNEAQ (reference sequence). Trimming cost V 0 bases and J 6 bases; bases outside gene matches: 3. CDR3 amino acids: CASSLANRGDTQYF. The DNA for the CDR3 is TGTGCCAGCAGCTTAGCCAACAGGGGCGATACGCAGTATTTT.

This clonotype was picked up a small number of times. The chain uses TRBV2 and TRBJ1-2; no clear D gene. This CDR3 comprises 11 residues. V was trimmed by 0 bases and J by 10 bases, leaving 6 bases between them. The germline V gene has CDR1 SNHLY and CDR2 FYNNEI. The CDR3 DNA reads TGTGCCAGCAGTGAAGCGCTTGTCTACACCTTC. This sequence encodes CASSEALVYTF.

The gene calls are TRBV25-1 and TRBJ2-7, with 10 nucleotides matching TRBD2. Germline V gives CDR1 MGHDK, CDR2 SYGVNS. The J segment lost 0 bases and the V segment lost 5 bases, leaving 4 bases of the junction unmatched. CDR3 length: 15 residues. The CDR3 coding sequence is TGTGCCAGCAGTTTAACTAGCGGGATCTCCTACGAGCAGTACTTC. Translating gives CASSLTSGISYEQYF.

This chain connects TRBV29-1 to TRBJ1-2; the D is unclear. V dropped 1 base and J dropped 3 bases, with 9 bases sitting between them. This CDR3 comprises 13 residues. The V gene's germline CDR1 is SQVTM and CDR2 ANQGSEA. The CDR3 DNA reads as TGCAGCGTTGAAGCGGCAGGTCACTATGGCTACACCTTC. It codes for CSVEAAGHYGYTF.

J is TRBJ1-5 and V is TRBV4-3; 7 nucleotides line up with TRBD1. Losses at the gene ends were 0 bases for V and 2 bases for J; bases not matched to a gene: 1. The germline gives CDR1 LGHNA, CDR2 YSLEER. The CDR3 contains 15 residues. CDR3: CASSQDQGGNQPQHF. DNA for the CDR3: TGCGCCAGCAGCCAAGATCAGGGGGGCAATCAGCCCCAGCATTTT.

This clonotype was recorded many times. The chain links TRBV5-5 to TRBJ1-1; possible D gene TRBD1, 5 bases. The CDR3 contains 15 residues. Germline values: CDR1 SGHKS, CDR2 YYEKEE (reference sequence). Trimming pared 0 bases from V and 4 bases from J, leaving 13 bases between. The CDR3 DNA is TGTGCCAGCAGCTTGGAGACCAGGGTCGGCACTGAAGCTTTCTTT. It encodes CASSLETRVGTEAFF.

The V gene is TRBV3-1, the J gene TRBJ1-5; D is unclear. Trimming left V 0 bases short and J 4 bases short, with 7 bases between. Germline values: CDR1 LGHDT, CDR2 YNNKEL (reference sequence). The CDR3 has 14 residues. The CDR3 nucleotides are TGTGCCAGCAGCCAAGAAGTGGGGAATCAGCCCCAGCATTTT. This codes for CASSQEVGNQPQHF.

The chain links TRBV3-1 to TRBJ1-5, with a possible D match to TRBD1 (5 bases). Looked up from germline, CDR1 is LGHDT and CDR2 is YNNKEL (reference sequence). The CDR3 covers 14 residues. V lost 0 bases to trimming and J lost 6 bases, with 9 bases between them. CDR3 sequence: CASSQDVGGQPQHF. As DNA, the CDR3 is TGTGCCAGCAGCCAAGATGTGGGGGGTCAGCCCCAGCATTTT. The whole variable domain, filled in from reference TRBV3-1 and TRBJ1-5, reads DTAVSQTPKYLVTQMGNDKSIKCEQNLGHDTMYWYKQDSKKFLKIMFSYNNKELIINETVPNRFSPKSPDKAHLNLHINSLELGDSAVYFCASSQDVGGQPQHFGDGTRLSIL.

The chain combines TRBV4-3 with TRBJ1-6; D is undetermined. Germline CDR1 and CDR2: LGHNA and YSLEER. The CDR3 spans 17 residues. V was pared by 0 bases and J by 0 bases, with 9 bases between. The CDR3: CASSQDRPSSYNSPLHF. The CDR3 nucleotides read TGCGCCAGCAGCCAAGATCGACCGAGCTCCTATAATTCACCCCTCCACTTT.

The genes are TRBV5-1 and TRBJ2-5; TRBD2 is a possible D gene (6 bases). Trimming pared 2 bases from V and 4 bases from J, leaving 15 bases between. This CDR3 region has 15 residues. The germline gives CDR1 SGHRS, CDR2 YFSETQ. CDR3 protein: CASSLGGLEGETQYF. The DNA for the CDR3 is TGCGCCAGCAGCTTAGGAGGGTTAGAAGGAGAGACCCAGTACTTC.

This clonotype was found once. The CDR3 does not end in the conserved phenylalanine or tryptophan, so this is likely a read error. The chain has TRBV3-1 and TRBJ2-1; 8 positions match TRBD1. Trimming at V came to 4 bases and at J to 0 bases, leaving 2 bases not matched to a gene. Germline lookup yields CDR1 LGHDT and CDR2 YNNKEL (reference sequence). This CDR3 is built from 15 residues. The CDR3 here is CASSPGQDSYNEQFL. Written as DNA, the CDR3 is TGTGCCAGCAGCCCGGGACAGGACTCCTACAATGAGCAGTTCCTC.

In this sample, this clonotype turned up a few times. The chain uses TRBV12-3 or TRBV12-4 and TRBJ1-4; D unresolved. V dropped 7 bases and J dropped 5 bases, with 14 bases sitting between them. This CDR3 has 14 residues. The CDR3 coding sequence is TGTGCCAGCAAAGGAGGCACGGACAATGAAAAACTGTTTTTT. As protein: CASKGGTDNEKLFF.

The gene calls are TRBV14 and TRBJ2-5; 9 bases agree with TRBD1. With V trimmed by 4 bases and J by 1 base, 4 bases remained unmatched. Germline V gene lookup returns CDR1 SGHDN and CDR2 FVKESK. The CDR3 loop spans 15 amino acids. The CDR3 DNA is TGTGCCAGCAGCCGATTACAGGGGGCCCAAGAGACCCAGTACTTC. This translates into CASSRLQGAQETQYF. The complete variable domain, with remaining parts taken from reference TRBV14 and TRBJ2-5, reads EAGVTQFPSHSVIEKGQTVTLRCDPISGHDNLYWYRRVMGKEIKFLLHFVKESKQDESGMPNNRFLAERTGGTYSTLKVQPAELEDSGVYFCASSRLQGAQETQYFGPGTRLLVL.

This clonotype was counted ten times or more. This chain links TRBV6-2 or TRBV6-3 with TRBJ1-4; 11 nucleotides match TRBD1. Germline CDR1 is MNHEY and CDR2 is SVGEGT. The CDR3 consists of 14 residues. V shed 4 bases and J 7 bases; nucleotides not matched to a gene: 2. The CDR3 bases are TGTGCCAGCAGTTCGGACAGGGGGCGTGAAAAACTGTTTTTT. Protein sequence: CASSSDRGREKLFF.

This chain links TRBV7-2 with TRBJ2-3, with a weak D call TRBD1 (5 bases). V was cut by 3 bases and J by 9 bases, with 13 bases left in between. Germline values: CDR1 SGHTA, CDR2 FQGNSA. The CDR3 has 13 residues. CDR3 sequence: CASSLGSWGTQYF. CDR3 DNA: TGTGCCAGCAGCTTGGGCTCGTGGGGCACGCAGTATTTT. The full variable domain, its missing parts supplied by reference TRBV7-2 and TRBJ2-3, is GAGVSQSPSNKVTEKGKDVELRCDPISGHTALYWYRQSLGQGLEFLIYFQGNSAPDKSGLPSDRFSAERTGGSVSTLTIQRTQQEDSAVYLCASSLGSWGTQYFGPGTRLTVL.

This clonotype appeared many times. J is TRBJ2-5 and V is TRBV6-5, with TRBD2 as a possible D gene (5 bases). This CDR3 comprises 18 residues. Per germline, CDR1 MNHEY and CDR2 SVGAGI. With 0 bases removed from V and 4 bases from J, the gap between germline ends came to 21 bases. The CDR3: CASSYSISGSGVLETQYF. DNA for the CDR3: TGTGCCAGCAGTTACTCGATTTCCGGCAGCGGTGTCCTAGAGACCCAGTACTTC.

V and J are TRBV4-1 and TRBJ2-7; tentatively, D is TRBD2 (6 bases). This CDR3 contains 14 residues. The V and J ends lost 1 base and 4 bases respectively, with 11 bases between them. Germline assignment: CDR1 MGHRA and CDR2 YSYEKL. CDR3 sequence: CASSQAPGRYEQYF. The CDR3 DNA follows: TGCGCCAGCAGCCAAGCACCAGGGAGGTACGAGCAGTACTTC.

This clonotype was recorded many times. The CDR3 spells CASSIRGNEQFF. The CDR3 bases are TGTGCCAGCAGCATCAGAGGCAATGAGCAGTTCTTC. This chain uses TRBV7-2 with TRBJ2-1; D is unresolved. Trimming left V 5 bases short and J 6 bases short, with 8 bases between. The CDR3 loop spans 12 amino acids. Germline V lookup: CDR1 SGHTA, CDR2 FQGNSA.

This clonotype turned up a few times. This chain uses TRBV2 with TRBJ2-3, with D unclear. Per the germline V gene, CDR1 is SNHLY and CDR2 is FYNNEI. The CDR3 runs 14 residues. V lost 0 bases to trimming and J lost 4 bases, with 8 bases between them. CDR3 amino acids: CASSEAAPPDTQYF. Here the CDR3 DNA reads TGTGCCAGCAGTGAAGCGGCCCCGCCAGATACGCAGTATTTT.

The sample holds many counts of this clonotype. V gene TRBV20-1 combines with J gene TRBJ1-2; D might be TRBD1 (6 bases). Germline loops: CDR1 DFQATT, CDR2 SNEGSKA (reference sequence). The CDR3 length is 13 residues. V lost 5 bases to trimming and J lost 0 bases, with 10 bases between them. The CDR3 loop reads CSALGQSNYGYTF. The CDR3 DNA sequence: TGCAGTGCTCTAGGACAGTCTAACTATGGCTACACCTTC.

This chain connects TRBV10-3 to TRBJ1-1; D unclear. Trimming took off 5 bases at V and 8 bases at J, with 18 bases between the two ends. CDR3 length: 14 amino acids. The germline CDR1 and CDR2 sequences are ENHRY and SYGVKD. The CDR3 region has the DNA TGTGCCATCAGTTCCTGGCCAAACGCCCGGGAAGCTTTCTTT. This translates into CAISSWPNAREAFF.